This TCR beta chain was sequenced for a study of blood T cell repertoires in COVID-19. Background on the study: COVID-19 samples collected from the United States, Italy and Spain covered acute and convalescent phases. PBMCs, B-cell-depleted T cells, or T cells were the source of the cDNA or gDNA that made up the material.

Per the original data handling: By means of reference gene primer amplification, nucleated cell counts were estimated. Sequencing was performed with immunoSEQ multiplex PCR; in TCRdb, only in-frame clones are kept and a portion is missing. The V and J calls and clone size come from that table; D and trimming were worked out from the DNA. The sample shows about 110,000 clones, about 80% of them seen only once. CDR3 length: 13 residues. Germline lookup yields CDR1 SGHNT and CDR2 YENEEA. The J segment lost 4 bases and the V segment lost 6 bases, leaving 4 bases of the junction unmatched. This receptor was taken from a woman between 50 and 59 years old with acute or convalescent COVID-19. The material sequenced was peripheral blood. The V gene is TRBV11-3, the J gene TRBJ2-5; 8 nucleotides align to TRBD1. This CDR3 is CASSGQGSETQYF. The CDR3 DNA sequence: TGTGCCAGCAGTGGACAGGGATCAGAGACCCAGTACTTC. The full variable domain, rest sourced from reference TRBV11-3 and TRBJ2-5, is EAGVVQSPRYKIIEKKQPVAFWCNPISGHNTLYWYLQNLGQGPELLIRYENEEAVDDSQLPKDRFSAERLKGVDSTLKIQPAELGDSAVYLCASSGQGSETQYFGPGTRLLVL.